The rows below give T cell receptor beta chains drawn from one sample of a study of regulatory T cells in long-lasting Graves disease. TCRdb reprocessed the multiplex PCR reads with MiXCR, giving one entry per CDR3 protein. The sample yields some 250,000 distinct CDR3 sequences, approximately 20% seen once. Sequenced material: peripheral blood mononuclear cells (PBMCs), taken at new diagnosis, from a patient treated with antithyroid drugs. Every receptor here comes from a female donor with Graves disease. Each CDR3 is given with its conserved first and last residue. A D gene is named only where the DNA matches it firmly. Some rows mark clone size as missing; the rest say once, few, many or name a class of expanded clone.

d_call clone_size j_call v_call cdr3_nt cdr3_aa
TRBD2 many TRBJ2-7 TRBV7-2 TGTGCCAGCAGCTCAATAGCGGGAGAGTCTTTTGAGCAGTACTTC CASSSIAGESFEQYF
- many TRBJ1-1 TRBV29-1 TGCAGCGTAGATTTGGGAGGCACTGAAGCTTTCTTT CSVDLGGTEAFF
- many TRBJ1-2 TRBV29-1 TGCAGCGTTGGTGTTCGAGGAGGCTACACCTTC CSVGVRGGYTF
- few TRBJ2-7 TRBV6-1 TGTGCCAACAGGACCGGGACCTACGAGCAGTACTTC CANRTGTYEQYF
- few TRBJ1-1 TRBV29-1 TGCAGCGCTACAATGGACAGAACCTCCCGAGCTTTCTTT CSATMDRTSRAFF
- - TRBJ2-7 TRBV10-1 TGCGCCAGCAGTGAGTGGGGCGAGCAGTACTTC CASSEWGEQYF
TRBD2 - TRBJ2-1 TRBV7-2 TGTGCCAGCAGCTCTTCTAGCGGTTTCTCCTACAATGAGCAGTTCTTC CASSSSSGFSYNEQFF
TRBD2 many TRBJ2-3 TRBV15 TGTGCCACCAGCAGAGGACTAGCGGGAGTATCCGATACGCAGTATTTT CATSRGLAGVSDTQYF
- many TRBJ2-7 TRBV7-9 TGTGCCAGCAGCTTAGCGGGAGCGAATGAGCAGTACTTC CASSLAGANEQYF
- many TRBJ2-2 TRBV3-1 TGTGCCAGCAGCCAAGAGGGAATTCGCACCGGGGAGCTGTTTTTT CASSQEGIRTGELFF
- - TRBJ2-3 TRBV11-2 TGCGCCAGCAGCCAAGATTTTAGAGATATAACAGATGCGCAGTATTTT CASSQDFRDITDAQYF
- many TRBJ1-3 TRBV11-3 TGTGCCAGCAGCCGCGTGCGGGGACGAGGTGGAAACACCATATATTTT CASSRVRGRGGNTIYF
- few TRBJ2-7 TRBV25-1 TGTGCCAGCAAATGGGGAGCTTACGAGCAGTACTTC CASKWGAYEQYF
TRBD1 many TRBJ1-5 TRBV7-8 TGTGCCAGCAGCTCCACGACAGGGGGCGGTCAGCCCCAGCATTTT CASSSTTGGGQPQHF
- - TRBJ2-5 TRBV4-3 TGCGCCAGCAGCCAAGAGGGCGGAGGGGGCCTCCGGGGAGAGACCCAGTACTTC CASSQEGGGGLRGETQYF
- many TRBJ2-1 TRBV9 TGTGCCAGCAGCGTAGCGCAGGGGCCGTACAATGAGCAGTTCTTC CASSVAQGPYNEQFF
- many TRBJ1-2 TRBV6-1 TGTGCCAGCAATGAATGGGGGAGGGATGGCTACACCTTC CASNEWGRDGYTF
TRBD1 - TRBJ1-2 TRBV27 TGTGCCAGCAAAGGGACAGGGCCCGAGTGGGGCTACACCTTC CASKGTGPEWGYTF
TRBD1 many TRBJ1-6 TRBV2 TGTGCCACGAGCCCTGGGACAGGTGGATATTCACCCCTCCACTTT CATSPGTGGYSPLHF
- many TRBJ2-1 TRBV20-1 TGCAGTGCTAGAAGGGGGAATAATGAGCAGTTCTTC CSARRGNNEQFF
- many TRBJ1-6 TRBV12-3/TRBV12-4 TGTGCCAGCAGCCCGCGGGAGGATTCACCCCTCCACTTT CASSPREDSPLHF
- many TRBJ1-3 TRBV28 TGTGCCAGCACTTTTAGCTCTGGAAACACCATATATTTT CASTFSSGNTIYF
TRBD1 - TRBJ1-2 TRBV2 TGTGCCAGCAGACCCAAGACAGGGACTATTAACTATGGCTACACCTTC CASRPKTGTINYGYTF
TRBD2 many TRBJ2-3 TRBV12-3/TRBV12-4 TGTGCCAGCAGGGAAGGGGGACTAGCGGGAGGAGATACGCAGTATTTT CASREGGLAGGDTQYF
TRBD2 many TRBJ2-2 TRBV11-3 TGTGCCAGCAGCCCTAGAGCGGGGCCCGGGGAGCTGTTTTTT CASSPRAGPGELFF
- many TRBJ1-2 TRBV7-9 TGTGCCAGCAGCAAGCAGGGGCCCCACGTTGGCTACACCTTC CASSKQGPHVGYTF
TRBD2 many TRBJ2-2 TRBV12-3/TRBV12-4 TGTGCCAGCAGTTCTGGGGTTCGCGGGGGAACCGGGGAGCTGTTTTTT CASSSGVRGGTGELFF
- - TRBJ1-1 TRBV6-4 TGTGCCAGCAGTGACTCCCAAGAAGGGGCCACTGAAGCTTTCTTT CASSDSQEGATEAFF
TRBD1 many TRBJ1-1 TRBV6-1 TGTGCCAGCAGTCTGACAGGGGCCACTGAAGCTTTCTTT CASSLTGATEAFF
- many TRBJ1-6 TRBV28 TGTGCCAGCAGTCCCGGGACATCAGGTTCACCCCTCCACTTT CASSPGTSGSPLHF
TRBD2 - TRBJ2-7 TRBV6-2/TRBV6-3 TGTGCCAGCAGCCTATACGGGGGGGCCCACGAGCAGTACTTC CASSLYGGAHEQYF
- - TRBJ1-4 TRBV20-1 TGCGGAACACGTACAACTAATGAAAAACTGTTTTTT CGTRTTNEKLFF
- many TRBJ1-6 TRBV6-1 TGTGCCAGCAGAAACAACAGGGAAGGCTATAATTCACCCCTCCACTTT CASRNNREGYNSPLHF
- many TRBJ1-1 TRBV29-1 TGCAGCGTTAAGGGGAGGAGGGAAGGGAACACTGAAGCTTTCTTT CSVKGRREGNTEAFF
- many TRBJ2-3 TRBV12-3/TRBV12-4 TGTGCCAGCAGTTCCCCCCCAGATTCTAGCACAGATACGCAGTATTTT CASSSPPDSSTDTQYF
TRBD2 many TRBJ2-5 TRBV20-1 TGCAGTGCGCATAAGGGACTAGCGGGGGTAGAGACCCAGTACTTC CSAHKGLAGVETQYF
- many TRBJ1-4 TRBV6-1 TGTGCCAGCAGGGAGGGCGTTACTAATGAAAAACTGTTTTTT CASREGVTNEKLFF
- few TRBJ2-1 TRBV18 TGTGCCAGCTCGGACCTGATTAGCGCAGAGCAGTTCTTC CASSDLISAEQFF
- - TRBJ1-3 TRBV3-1 TGTGCCAGCAGCCAAGATAGGGCCAGGGCCAATCAGGCTGGAAACACCATATATTTT CASSQDRARANQAGNTIYF
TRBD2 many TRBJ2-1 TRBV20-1 TGCAGTGCTAGAGATATGAGACTAGCGGAAAATGAGCAGTTCTTC CSARDMRLAENEQFF
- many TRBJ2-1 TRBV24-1 TGTGCCACCAGTGATAGAGGACTCTCTAATGAGCAGTTCTTC CATSDRGLSNEQFF
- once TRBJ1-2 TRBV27 TGTGCCAGCAGTTTAGGCCGGGGCCAATATGGCTACACCTTC CASSLGRGQYGYTF
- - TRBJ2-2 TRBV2 TGTGCCAGTACCCCGGAGGGGGGCACCGGGGAGCTGTTTTTT CASTPEGGTGELFF
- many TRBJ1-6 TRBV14 TGTGCCAGCAGCCAAAGAGGATTTAATTCACCCCTCCACTTT CASSQRGFNSPLHF
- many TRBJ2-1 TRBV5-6 TGTGCCAGCAGCCCCAGGGTGAGGGCGGGCAATGAGCAGTTCTTC CASSPRVRAGNEQFF
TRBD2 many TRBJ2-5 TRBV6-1 TGTGCCAGCAGCCGAAGCGGGAGAGGAGGAGAGACCCAGTACTTC CASSRSGRGGETQYF
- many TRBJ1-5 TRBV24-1 TGTGCCACCAGTGAAATCGACAGGTTTCAGCCCCAGCATTTT CATSEIDRFQPQHF
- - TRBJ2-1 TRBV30 TGTGCCTGGAGTGTTGCCGGGACTCGCAATGAGCAGTTCTTC CAWSVAGTRNEQFF
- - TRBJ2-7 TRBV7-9 TGTGCCAGCAGCACGACCACCGTGGAGCAGTACTTC CASSTTTVEQYF
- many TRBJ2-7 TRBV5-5 TGTGCCAGCAGCTCCGCTTCGGGACATACCTACGAGCAGTACTTC CASSSASGHTYEQYF
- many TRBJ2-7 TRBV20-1 TGCAGTGCTAGGAAGGCCGACTCCTACGAGCAGTACTTC CSARKADSYEQYF
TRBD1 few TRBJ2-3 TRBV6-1 TGTGCCAGCAGTGACGGACAGGGGGCAGATACGCAGTATTTT CASSDGQGADTQYF
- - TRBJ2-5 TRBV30 TGTGCCTGGAACCTCGGGCCTCCGGAGGCCCAGTACTTC CAWNLGPPEAQYF
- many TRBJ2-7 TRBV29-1 TGCAGCTCCTCGTCCGGGGACGAGCAGTACTTC CSSSSGDEQYF
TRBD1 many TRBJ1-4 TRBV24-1 TGTGCCACCAGTGATTTTGGGACAGCTTCTGCAACTAATGAAAAACTGTTTTTT CATSDFGTASATNEKLFF
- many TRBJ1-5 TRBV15 TGTGCCACCAGCAGGCCCTCGGGGGGAGGCAATCAGCCCCAGCATTTT CATSRPSGGGNQPQHF
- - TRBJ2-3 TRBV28 TGTGCCAGCAGTTTGACAGTCACCACTAGCACAGATACGCAGTATTTT CASSLTVTTSTDTQYF
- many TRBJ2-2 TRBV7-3 TGTGCCAGCAGCTTACTCAACACCGGGGAGCTGTTTTTT CASSLLNTGELFF
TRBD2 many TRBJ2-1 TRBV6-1 TGTGCCAGCAGTGTCCCGCCGGGACTAGCGGGAGGGGATGAGCAGTTCTTC CASSVPPGLAGGDEQFF
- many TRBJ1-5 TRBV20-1 TGCAGTGCTTCCGGGACACCAAATCAGCCCCAGCATTTT CSASGTPNQPQHF